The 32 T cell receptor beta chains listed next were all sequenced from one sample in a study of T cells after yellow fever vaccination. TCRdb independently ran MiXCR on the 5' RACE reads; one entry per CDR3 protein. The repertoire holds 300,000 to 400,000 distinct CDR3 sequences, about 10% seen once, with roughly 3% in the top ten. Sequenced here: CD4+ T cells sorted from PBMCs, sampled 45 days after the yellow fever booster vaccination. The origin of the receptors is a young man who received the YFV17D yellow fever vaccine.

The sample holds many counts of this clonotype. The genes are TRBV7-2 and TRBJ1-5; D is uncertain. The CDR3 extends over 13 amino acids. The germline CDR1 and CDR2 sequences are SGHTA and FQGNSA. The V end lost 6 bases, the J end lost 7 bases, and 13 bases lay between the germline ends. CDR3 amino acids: CASSSKVGQPQHF. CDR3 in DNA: TGTGCCAGCAGTTCAAAGGTGGGACAGCCCCAGCATTTT. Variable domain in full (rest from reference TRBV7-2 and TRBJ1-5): GAGVSQSPSNKVTEKGKDVELRCDPISGHTALYWYRQSLGQGLEFLIYFQGNSAPDKSGLPSDRFSAERTGGSVSTLTIQRTQQEDSAVYLCASSSKVGQPQHFGDGTRLSIL.

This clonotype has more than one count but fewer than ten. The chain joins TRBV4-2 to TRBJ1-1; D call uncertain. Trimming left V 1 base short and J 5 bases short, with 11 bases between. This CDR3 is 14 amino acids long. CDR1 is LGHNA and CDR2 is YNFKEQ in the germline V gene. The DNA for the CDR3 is TGTGCCAGCAGCCAAGTTAGGGAGGAAACTGAAGCTTTCTTT. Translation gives CASSQVREETEAFF.

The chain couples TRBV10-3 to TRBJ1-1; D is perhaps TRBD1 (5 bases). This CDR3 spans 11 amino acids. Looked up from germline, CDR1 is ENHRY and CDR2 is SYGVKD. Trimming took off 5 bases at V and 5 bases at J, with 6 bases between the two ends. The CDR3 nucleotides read TGTGCCATCAGTCGGGGGACTGAAGCTTTCTTT. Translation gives CAISRGTEAFF.

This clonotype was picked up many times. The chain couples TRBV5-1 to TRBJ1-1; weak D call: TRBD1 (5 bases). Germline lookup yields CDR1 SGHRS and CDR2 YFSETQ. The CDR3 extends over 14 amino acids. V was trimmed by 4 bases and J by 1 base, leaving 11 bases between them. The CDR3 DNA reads TGCGCCAGCAGCCCCGGGACGGGGAACACTGAAGCTTTCTTT. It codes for CASSPGTGNTEAFF.

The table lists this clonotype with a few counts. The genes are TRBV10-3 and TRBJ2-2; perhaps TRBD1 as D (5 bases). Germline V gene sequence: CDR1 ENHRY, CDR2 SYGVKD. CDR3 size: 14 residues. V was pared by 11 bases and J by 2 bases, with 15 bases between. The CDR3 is CAHQETVNTGELFF. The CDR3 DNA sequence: TGTGCCCATCAAGAGACAGTAAACACCGGGGAGCTGTTTTTT.

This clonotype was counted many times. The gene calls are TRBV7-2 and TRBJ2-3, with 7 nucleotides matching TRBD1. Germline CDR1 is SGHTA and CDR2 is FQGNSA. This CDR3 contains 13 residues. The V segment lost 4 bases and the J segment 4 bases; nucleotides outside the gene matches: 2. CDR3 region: CASSSTGSDTQYF. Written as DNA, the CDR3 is TGTGCCAGCAGCTCGACAGGGTCAGATACGCAGTATTTT.

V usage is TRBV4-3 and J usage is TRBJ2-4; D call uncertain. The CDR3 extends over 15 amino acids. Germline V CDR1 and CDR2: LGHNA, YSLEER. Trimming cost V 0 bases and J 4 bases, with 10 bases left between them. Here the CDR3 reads CASSQDPRPKNIQYF. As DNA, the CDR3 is TGCGCCAGCAGCCAAGATCCCCGACCTAAAAACATTCAGTACTTC.

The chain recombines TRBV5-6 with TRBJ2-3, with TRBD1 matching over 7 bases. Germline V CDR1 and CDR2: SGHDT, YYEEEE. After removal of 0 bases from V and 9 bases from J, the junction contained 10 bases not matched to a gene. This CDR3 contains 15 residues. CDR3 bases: TGTGCCAGCAGCTTGGCCGGGGAAAGGGACAGAACGCAGTATTTT. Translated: CASSLAGERDRTQYF.

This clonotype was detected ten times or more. In nucleotides, the CDR3 is TGTGCCAGCTCACCGTATTCAGGGAACAATCAGCCCCAGCATTTT. This codes for CASSPYSGNNQPQHF. The rearrangement joins TRBV18 to TRBJ1-5; D is perhaps TRBD1 (5 bases). This CDR3 has 15 amino acids. Per germline, CDR1 KGHSH and CDR2 LQKENI. V shed 3 bases and J shed 3 bases, with 12 bases lying between them. The whole variable domain, filled in from reference TRBV18 and TRBJ1-5, reads NAGVMQNPRHLVRRRGQEARLRCSPMKGHSHVYWYRQLPEEGLKFMVYLQKENIIDESGMPKERFSAEFPKEGPSILRIQQVVRGDSAAYFCASSPYSGNNQPQHFGDGTRLSIL.

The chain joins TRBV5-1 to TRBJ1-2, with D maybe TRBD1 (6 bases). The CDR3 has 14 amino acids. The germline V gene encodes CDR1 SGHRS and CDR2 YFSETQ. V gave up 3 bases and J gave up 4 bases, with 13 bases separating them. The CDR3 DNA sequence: TGCGCCAGCAGCTCACAGGGAGGAGGCTATGGCTACACCTTC. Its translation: CASSSQGGGYGYTF.

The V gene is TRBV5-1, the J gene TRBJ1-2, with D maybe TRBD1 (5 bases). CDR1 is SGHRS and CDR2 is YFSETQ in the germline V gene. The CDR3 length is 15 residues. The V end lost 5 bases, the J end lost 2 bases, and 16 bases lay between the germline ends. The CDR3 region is CASSSTGTYNYGYTF. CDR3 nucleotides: TGCGCCAGCAGTTCTACCGGGACTTACAACTATGGCTACACCTTC.

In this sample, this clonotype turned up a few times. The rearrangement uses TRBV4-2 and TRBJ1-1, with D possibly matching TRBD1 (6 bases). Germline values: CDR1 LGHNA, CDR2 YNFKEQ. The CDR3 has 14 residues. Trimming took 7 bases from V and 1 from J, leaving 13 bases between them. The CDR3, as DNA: TGTGCCAGCACGTCCCGACAGGAGAACACTGAAGCTTTCTTT. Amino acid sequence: CASTSRQENTEAFF.

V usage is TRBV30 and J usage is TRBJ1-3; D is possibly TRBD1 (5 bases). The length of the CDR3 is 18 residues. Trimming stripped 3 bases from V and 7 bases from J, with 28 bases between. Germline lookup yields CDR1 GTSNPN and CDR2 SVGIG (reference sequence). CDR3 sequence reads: CAWRSTGRVLSGTNTIYF. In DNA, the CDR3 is TGTGCCTGGAGGTCGACGGGGCGGGTGCTGTCCGGGACGAACACCATATATTTT.

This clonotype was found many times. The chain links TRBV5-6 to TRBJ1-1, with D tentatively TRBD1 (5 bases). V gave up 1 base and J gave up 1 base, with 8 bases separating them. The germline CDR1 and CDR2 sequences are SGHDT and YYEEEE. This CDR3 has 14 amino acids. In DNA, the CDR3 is TGTGCCAGCAGCTTGCTCGGACAGAACACTGAAGCTTTCTTT. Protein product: CASSLLGQNTEAFF.

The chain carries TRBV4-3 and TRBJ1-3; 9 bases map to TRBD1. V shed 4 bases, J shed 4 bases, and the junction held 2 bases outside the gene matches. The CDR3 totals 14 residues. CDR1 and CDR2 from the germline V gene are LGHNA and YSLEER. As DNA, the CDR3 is TGCGCCAGCAGCCTTACAGGGGGCGGAAACACCATATATTTT. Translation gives CASSLTGGGNTIYF.

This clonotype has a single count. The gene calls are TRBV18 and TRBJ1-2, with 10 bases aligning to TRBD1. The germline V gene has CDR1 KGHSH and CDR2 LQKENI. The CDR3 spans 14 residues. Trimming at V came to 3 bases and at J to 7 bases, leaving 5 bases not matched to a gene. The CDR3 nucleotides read TGTGCCAGCTCACCCCCGGACAGGGGGAGTGGCTACACCTTC. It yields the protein CASSPPDRGSGYTF.

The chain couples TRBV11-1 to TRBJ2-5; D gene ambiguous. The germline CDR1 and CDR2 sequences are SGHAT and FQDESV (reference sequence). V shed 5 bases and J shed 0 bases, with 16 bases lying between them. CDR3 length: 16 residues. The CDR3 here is CASSPRIRPNQETQYF. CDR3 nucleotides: TGTGCCAGCAGCCCCCGGATCAGGCCAAACCAAGAGACCCAGTACTTC.

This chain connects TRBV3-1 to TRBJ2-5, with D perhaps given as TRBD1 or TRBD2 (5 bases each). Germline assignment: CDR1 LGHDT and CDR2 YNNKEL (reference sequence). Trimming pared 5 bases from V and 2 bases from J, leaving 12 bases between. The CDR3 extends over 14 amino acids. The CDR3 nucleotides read TGTGCCAGCAGCACCTCCGGGGCTCAAGAGACCCAGTACTTC. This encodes CASSTSGAQETQYF.

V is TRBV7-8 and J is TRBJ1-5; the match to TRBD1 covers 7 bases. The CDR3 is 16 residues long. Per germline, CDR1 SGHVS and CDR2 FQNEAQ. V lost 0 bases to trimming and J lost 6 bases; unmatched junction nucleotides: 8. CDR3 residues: CASSLADLRGGQPQHF. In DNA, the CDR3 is TGTGCCAGCAGCTTAGCCGACCTCAGGGGGGGTCAGCCCCAGCATTTT. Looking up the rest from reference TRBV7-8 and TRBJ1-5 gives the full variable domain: GAGVSQSPRYKVAKRGQDVALRCDPISGHVSLFWYQQALGQGPEFLTYFQNEAQLDKSGLPSDRFFAERPEGSVSTLKIQRTQQEDSAVYLCASSLADLRGGQPQHFGDGTRLSIL.

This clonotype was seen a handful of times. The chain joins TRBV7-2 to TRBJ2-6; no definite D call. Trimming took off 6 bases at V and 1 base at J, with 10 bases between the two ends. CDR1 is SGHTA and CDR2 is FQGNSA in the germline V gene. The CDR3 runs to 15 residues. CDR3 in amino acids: CASRVGVSGANVLTF. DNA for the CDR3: TGTGCCAGCAGGGTTGGGGTATCTGGGGCCAACGTCCTGACTTTC.

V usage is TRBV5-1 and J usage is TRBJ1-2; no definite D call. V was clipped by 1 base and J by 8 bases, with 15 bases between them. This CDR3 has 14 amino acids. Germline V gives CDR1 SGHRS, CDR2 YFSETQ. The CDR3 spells CASSLLEGGSGYTF. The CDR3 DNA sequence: TGCGCCAGCAGCTTGTTGGAGGGAGGCTCCGGCTACACCTTC.

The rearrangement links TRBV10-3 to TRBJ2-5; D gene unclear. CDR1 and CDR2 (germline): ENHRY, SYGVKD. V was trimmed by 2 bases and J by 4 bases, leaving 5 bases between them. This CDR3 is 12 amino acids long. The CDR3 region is CAISEVRETQYF. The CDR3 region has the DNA TGTGCCATCAGTGAGGTGCGAGAGACCCAGTACTTC.

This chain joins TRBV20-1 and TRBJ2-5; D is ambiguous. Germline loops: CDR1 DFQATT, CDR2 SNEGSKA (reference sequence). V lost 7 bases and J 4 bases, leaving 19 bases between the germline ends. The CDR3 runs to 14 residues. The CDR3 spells CSVPPLAALETQYF. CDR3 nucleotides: TGCAGTGTTCCGCCACTCGCGGCCCTAGAGACCCAGTACTTC.

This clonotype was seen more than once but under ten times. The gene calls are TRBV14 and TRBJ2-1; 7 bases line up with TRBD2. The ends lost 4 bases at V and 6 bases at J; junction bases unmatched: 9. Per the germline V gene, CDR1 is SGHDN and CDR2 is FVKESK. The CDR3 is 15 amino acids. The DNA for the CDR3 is TGTGCCAGCAGCCCCTCCTGGGGGGGGAGCAATGAGCAGTTCTTC. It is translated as CASSPSWGGSNEQFF.

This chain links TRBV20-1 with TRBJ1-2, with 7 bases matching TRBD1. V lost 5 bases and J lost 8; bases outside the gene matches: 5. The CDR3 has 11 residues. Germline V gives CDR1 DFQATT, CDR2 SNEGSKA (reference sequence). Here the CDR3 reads CSAAGTVGYTF. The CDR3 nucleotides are TGCAGTGCTGCCGGGACAGTCGGCTACACCTTC.

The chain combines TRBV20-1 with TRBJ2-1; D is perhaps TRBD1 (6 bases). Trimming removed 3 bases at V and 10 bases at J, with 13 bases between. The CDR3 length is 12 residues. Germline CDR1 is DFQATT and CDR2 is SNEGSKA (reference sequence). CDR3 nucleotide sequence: TGCAGTGCTAGGCGGCAGGGGCAGGAGCAGTTCTTC. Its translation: CSARRQGQEQFF.

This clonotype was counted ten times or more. The CDR3 region has the DNA TGTGCCAGCTCACCGACGAGGGATACGCAGTATTTT. Its protein is CASSPTRDTQYF. The chain has TRBV18 and TRBJ2-3; D remains ambiguous. The CDR3 is made up of 12 amino acids. V was pared by 3 bases and J by 6 bases, with 7 bases between. Germline CDR1 KGHSH, CDR2 LQKENI.

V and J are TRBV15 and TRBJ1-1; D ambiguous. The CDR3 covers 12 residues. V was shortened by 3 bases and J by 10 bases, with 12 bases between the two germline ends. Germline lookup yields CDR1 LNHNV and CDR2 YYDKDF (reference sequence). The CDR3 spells CATSSQWTPAFF. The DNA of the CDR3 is TGTGCCACCAGCAGTCAATGGACCCCAGCTTTCTTT.

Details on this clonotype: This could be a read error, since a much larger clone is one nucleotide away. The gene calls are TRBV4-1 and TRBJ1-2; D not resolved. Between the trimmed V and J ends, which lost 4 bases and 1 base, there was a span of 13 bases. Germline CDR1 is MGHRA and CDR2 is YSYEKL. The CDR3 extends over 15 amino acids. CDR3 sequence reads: CASSLVFFFNYGYTF. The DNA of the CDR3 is TGCGCCAGCAGCCTGGTTTTTTTTTTTAACTATGGCTACACCTTC.

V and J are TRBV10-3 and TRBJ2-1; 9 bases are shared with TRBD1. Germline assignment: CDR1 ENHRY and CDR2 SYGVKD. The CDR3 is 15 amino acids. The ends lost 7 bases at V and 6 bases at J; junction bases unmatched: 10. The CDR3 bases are TGTGCCATCAAATCGGACAGGGGTAGCGGCAATGAGCAGTTCTTC. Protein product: CAIKSDRGSGNEQFF.

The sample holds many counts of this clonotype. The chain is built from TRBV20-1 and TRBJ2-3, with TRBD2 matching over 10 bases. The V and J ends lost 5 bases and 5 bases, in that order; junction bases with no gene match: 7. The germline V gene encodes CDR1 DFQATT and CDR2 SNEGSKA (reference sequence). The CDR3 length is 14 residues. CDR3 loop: CSAEVAGGIDTQYF. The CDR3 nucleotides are TGCAGTGCTGAAGTAGCGGGGGGAATAGATACGCAGTATTTT.

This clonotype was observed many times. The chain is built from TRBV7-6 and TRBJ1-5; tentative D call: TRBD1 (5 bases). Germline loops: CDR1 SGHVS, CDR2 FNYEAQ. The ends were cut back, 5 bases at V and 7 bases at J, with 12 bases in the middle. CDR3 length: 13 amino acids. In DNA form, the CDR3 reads TGTGCCAGCAGCCCCGGGACTGGGCAGCCCCAGCATTTT. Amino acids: CASSPGTGQPQHF.